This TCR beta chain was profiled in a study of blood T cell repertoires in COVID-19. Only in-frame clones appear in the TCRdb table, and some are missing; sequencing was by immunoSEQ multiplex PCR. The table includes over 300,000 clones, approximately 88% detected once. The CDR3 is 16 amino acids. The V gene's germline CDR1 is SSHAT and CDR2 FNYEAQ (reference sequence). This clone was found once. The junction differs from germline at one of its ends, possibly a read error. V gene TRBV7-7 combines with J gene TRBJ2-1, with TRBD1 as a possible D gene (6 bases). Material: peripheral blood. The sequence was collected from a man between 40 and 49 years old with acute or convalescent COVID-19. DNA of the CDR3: TGTGCTAGCAGCCCTTCGATAGGACAGACTTACAATGAGCAGTTCTTC. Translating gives CASSPSIGQTYNEQFF.